This T cell receptor beta chain comes out of a study of T cell responses to AZD1222 COVID-19 vaccine. Study-level findings and limits: It should be noted that donors were predominantly white British and more often female, and clonal diversity was possibly underestimated.

V lost 6 bases and J lost 1; bases outside the gene matches: 8. CDR1 is SNHLY, CDR2 FYNNEI, per germline. The CDR3 contains 15 residues. TCRdb's table, derived via immunoSEQ multiplex PCR, lists solely in-frame clones and lacks some. The top ten hold approximately 11% of the sample, which has approximately 90,000 clones, around 94% seen once. A note on this clone: The antigen remains unidentified.

The specimen comprised peripheral blood, sampled on day 0 of AZD1222 vaccination. The genes are TRBV2 and TRBJ1-1; 7 bases map to TRBD1. This receptor was taken from an adult in good health. As DNA, the CDR3 is TGTGCCAGCAGACAGACAGGGAGGGAGAACACTGAAGCTTTCTTT. Amino acids: CASRQTGRENTEAFF.